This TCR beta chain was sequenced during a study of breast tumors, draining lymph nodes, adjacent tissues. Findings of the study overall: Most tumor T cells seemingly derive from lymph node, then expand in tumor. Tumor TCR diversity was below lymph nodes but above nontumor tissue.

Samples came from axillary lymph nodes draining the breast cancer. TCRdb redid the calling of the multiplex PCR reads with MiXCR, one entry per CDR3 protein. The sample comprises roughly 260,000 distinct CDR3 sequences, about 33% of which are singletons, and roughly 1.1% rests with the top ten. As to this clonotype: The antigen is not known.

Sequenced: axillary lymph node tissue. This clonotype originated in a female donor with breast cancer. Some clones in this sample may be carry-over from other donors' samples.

This chain's CDR3 is CAIRSTGDADTQYF. The CDR3 region has the DNA TGTGCCATCCGTAGCACGGGAGACGCCGATACGCAGTATTTT. The chain is built from TRBV10-3 and TRBJ2-3, with D possibly TRBD2 on 6 matching bases. Between the trimmed V and J ends, which lost 8 bases and 6 bases, there was a span of 18 bases. This CDR3 has 14 amino acids. Germline V gives CDR1 ENHRY, CDR2 SYGVKD.